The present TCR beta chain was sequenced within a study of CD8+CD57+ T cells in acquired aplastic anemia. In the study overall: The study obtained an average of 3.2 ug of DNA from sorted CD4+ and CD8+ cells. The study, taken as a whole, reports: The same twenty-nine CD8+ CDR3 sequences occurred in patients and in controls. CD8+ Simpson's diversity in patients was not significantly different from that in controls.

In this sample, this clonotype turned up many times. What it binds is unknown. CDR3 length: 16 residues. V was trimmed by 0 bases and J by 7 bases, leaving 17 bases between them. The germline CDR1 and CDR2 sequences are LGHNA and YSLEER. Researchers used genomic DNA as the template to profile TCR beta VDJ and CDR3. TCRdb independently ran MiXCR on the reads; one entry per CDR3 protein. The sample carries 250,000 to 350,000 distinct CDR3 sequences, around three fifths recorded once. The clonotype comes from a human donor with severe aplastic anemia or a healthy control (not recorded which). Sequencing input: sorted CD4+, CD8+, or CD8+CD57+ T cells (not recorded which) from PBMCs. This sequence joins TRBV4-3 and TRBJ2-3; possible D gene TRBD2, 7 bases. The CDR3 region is CASSQELGGGGYTQYF. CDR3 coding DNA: TGCGCCAGCAGCCAAGAACTGGGGGGAGGGGGTTATACGCAGTATTTT.